The rows below give T cell receptor beta chains drawn from one sample of a study of shared clonotypes between healthy human individuals. TCRdb's table, derived via immunoSEQ multiplex PCR, lists solely in-frame clones and lacks some. The repertoire includes 2.5 million or so clones, roughly 92% of them detected once, and over 0.12% sits in the top ten. Sequencing input: naive CD4+ T cells sorted from blood. Receptors originate from a man between 18 and 35 years old in good health. Both conserved end residues are part of each CDR3. The D gene is left open where the match is weak. The size entry is marked missing in some rows and otherwise reads once, few, many or a size class.

clone_size: NA
j_call: TRBJ2-5
v_call: TRBV2
d_call: NA
cdr3_aa: CASSENGLQETQYF
cdr3_nt: TGTGCCAGCAGTGAAAATGGACTCCAAGAGACCCAGTACTTC

clone_size: NA
j_call: TRBJ2-7
v_call: TRBV11-2
d_call: NA
cdr3_aa: CASSFSSAGTYEQYF
cdr3_nt: TGTGCCAGCAGCTTTTCTTCGGCAGGGACCTACGAGCAGTACTTC

clone_size: NA
j_call: TRBJ1-3
v_call: TRBV9
d_call: NA
cdr3_aa: CASSVDSVAAGNTIYF
cdr3_nt: TGTGCCAGCAGCGTAGACTCGGTCGCGGCTGGAAACACCATATATTTT

clone_size: NA
j_call: TRBJ2-3
v_call: TRBV14
d_call: NA
cdr3_aa: CASSQDIRTSSTDTQYF
cdr3_nt: TGTGCCAGCAGCCAAGATATTAGAACCTCTAGCACAGATACGCAGTATTTT

clone_size: NA
j_call: TRBJ2-6
v_call: TRBV5-1
d_call: TRBD1
cdr3_aa: CASSFPGTGGAGANVLTF
cdr3_nt: TGCGCCAGCAGCTTCCCCGGGACAGGGGGCGCTGGGGCCAACGTCCTGACTTTC

clone_size: NA
j_call: TRBJ2-5
v_call: TRBV6-6
d_call: NA
cdr3_aa: CASSFPTGIGRETQYF
cdr3_nt: TGTGCCAGCAGTTTCCCGACAGGAATAGGAAGGGAGACCCAGTACTTC

clone_size: NA
j_call: TRBJ1-4
v_call: TRBV9
d_call: NA
cdr3_aa: CASSPREGANEKLFF
cdr3_nt: TGTGCCAGCAGCCCCCGGGAGGGGGCTAATGAAAAACTGTTTTTT

clone_size: NA
j_call: TRBJ2-7
v_call: TRBV5-6
d_call: NA
cdr3_aa: CASSFGQPSYEQYF
cdr3_nt: TGTGCCAGCAGCTTCGGACAGCCCTCCTACGAGCAGTACTTC

clone_size: few
j_call: TRBJ1-1
v_call: TRBV5-1
d_call: TRBD1
cdr3_aa: CASSFQGVNTEAFF
cdr3_nt: TGCGCCAGCAGCTTCCAGGGGGTGAACACTGAAGCTTTCTTT

clone_size: NA
j_call: TRBJ2-2
v_call: TRBV5-1
d_call: NA
cdr3_aa: CASSWTGNTGELFF
cdr3_nt: TGCGCCAGCAGCTGGACCGGGAACACCGGGGAGCTGTTTTTT

clone_size: NA
j_call: TRBJ1-4
v_call: TRBV30
d_call: NA
cdr3_aa: CACYVGAGGEKLFF
cdr3_nt: TGTGCCTGCTACGTAGGGGCAGGTGGTGAAAAACTGTTTTTT

clone_size: once
j_call: TRBJ2-7
v_call: TRBV28
d_call: TRBD1
cdr3_aa: CASSSGQGVYF
cdr3_nt: TGTGCCAGCAGTTCCGGACAGGGAGTGTACTTC

clone_size: few
j_call: TRBJ1-1
v_call: TRBV30
d_call: NA
cdr3_aa: CAWDRTAEAFF
cdr3_nt: TGTGCCTGGGACAGGACTGCTGAAGCTTTCTTT

clone_size: NA
j_call: TRBJ1-1
v_call: TRBV6-1
d_call: NA
cdr3_aa: CASSEEAGWEAFF
cdr3_nt: TGTGCCAGCAGCGAAGAGGCAGGGTGGGAAGCTTTCTTT

clone_size: NA
j_call: TRBJ2-2
v_call: TRBV6-1
d_call: NA
cdr3_aa: CASSERAIGGAGELFF
cdr3_nt: TGTGCCAGCAGTGAACGGGCAATTGGGGGTGCCGGGGAGCTGTTTTTT